The entry below describes one T cell receptor beta chain. Its recognized antigen is unknown. Base-call qualities are not available, and no considerably larger clone is one nucleotide away. The data originate from a study of CD39 and CD103 CD8 tumor-infiltrating T cells (dated by TCRdb to the late 2010s). With regard to the full study: Repertoire comparisons were shown for an HPV-positive HNSCC, an HPV-negative HNSCC, an ovarian cancer and a melanoma patient. Deep sequencing of TCRbeta CDR3 was used to compare the repertoires of CD8 TIL subsets, defined by CD103 and CD39, with those of peripheral memory CD8 T cells.

From roughly 10,000 to 100,000 sorted cells per subset, genomic DNA was extracted using the DNeasy Blood and Tissue Kit. The TCRbeta V-J or V-D-J regions were sequenced and mapped through the immunoSEQ service, and coverage above 10x per sample was achieved. As for the original processing: The analysis included only productive rearrangements exported from the immunoSEQ Analyzer platform, and clonality was assessed using the 500 most abundant clones. Repertoire overlap between populations was quantified with the Morisita-Horn similarity index and the Jaccard index. In roughly 6 cancer patients, Morisita-Horn similarity was measured between the TCR repertoires of CD8 T-cell subsets. The table comes from immuneACCESS by way of TCRdb, which keeps in-frame sequences with V and J called. Part of the clones is missing from these tables; in studies checked, under half for an unresolved V gene and the rest for unknown reasons. V, J and clone size derive from that table, while D and trimming were established from the DNA sequence. The sample table shows roughly 15,000 clones, and about nine tenths are seen once. Of the sample, 4.3% falls within the top ten clones.

CDR1 SNHLY and CDR2 FYNNEI were looked up in the germline V gene. V is reduced by 2 bases and J by 1 base, leaving a spacing of 11 bases between them. Reading from cysteine to phenylalanine, the CDR3 counts 15 amino acids. The entry retains the CDR3 DNA only, 45 bases that are in frame from base 1. Patients were not receiving therapy at sample collection, though earlier treatments ranged from chemotherapy, radiotherapy, surgery and immunotherapy to none. After thawing, cells were enriched for T lymphocytes using a negative-selection kit, and EpCAM beads were added for tumor-infiltrating lymphocytes. Memory CD8 T cells were sorted as CD8+CD4-CD45RA- cells regardless of CCR7 expression. Before analysis, peripheral blood mononuclear cells were isolated on a Ficoll-Paque PLUS gradient and cryopreserved. On a FACSAria II, each population was sorted to approximately 99% purity, and the resulting cell pellets were frozen for TCR sequencing with no culture step.

Beyond this particular receptor, the publication reports: Clonotypes from DP TILs were seldom detected in blood or uninvolved lymph node, while clonotypes from DN TILs overlapped to a large extent with peripheral memory CD8 repertoires. Compared with DN and SP CD8 TILs and with blood memory CD8 T cells, DP CD8 TILs appeared more oligoclonal, with the top 30 clonotypes covering about 50-86%.

This TCR was recovered from a human donor with head and neck squamous cell carcinoma. The rearranged segments are TRBV2 and TRBJ1-1, with the D gene not clear enough to name. Sequences were obtained from CD8+ T cells sorted from blood. Read against the paper, the sample's cell subset or site label means: total memory CD8 T cells (CD45RA-CCR7+/-) from blood or uninvolved lymph node. In nucleotides, the sequence is TGTGCCAGCAGTGAATGGCAAGGGAAGAACACTGAAGCTTTCTTT. This is translated as CASSEWQGKNTEAFF.